These 26 T cell receptor beta chains originate from one sample sequenced in a study of OX40 agonist ivuxolimab in advanced cancers. The library was generated by the immunoSEQ multiplex PCR assay. Here the immuneACCESS table is served through TCRdb, limited to in-frame sequences with V and J called. Missing clones are a known gap in these copies; in checked studies unresolved V genes cover under half, and the rest lacks a known reason. This sample lists roughly 80,000 clones; over 75% were detected once. Under 7% of the sample rests with the top ten. The starting material was CD4+ or CD8+ T cells sorted from blood, obtained in a trial of the OX40 agonist ivuxolimab. The receptors come from an adult with an advanced solid tumor such as melanoma, head and neck, liver or kidney cancer.

The chain links TRBV5-1 to TRBJ2-5; 9 nucleotides agree with TRBD1. The J call may not be correct, given that the DNA end is closer to TRBJ2-7. Germline V CDR1 and CDR2: SGHRS, YFSETQ. This CDR3 region has 15 residues. In nucleotides, the CDR3 is TGCGCCAGCAGCTTATTACAGGGGGCGCTTTACGAGCAGTACTTC. Amino acids: CASSLLQGALYEQYF.

This sequence joins TRBV4-1 and TRBJ1-4, with D uncertain. The length of the CDR3 is 15 residues. The germline V gene has CDR1 MGHRA and CDR2 YSYEKL. With 0 bases removed from V and 4 bases from J, the gap between germline ends came to 9 bases. The CDR3 spells CASSQEGRVNEKLFF. DNA of the CDR3: TGCGCCAGCAGCCAAGAGGGCAGAGTTAATGAAAAACTGTTTTTT.

Regarding this clone: This sample includes further DNA sequences coding for the same CDR3. CDR3 DNA sequence: TGCAGTGCTAGGGCCAGCTATGGCTACACCTTC. The encoded protein is CSARASYGYTF. The J gene is TRBJ1-2, the V gene TRBV20-1; D call uncertain. This CDR3 spans 11 amino acids. The ends were cut back, 3 bases at V and 4 bases at J, with 6 bases in the middle. The germline V gene encodes CDR1 DFQATT and CDR2 SNEGSKA (reference sequence).

The rearrangement uses TRBV18 and TRBJ1-1, with D unresolved. This CDR3 is built from 14 residues. V was trimmed by 4 bases and J by 2 bases, leaving 11 bases between them. Germline loops: CDR1 KGHSH, CDR2 LQKENI. CDR3 nucleotides: TGTGCCAGCTCACTCTGGGTAGTAAACACTGAAGCTTTCTTT. Translated: CASSLWVVNTEAFF.

The chain is built from TRBV5-1 and TRBJ2-1, with D possibly TRBD1 on 6 matching bases. V was pared by 4 bases and J by 8 bases, with 10 bases between. CDR3 length equals 12 residues. CDR1 and CDR2 (germline): SGHRS, YFSETQ. CDR3 amino acids: CASSLRQDEQFF. The CDR3 DNA reads TGCGCCAGCAGCCTAAGACAGGATGAGCAGTTCTTC.

V is TRBV9 and J is TRBJ1-1; TRBD1 agrees at 7 bases. CDR1 is SGDLS, CDR2 YYNGEE, per germline. The CDR3 is made up of 14 amino acids. V shed 5 bases and J 4 bases; nucleotides not matched to a gene: 8. The CDR3 bases are TGTGCCAGCAGTGTGACAGGGAAGGGCACTGAAGCTTTCTTT. It codes for CASSVTGKGTEAFF.

This clone was found a few times. The CDR3 DNA is TGTGCCAGCAGGACGGGACAGCAGAACACTGAAGCTTTCTTT. Translated, it gives CASRTGQQNTEAFF. J is TRBJ1-1 and V is TRBV2; 7 bases map to TRBD1. With V trimmed by 6 bases and J by 1 base, 5 bases remained unmatched. The CDR3 contains 14 residues. Germline V gene lookup returns CDR1 SNHLY and CDR2 FYNNEI.

The rearrangement links TRBV7-9 to TRBJ1-2; 9 bases agree with TRBD1. Germline trimming cut 5 bases from V and 2 bases from J; bases unmatched to any gene: 3. Germline CDR1 reads SEHNR; CDR2 reads FQNEAQ (reference sequence). The CDR3 runs 14 residues. DNA of the CDR3: TGTGCCAGCAGCCCAGGACAGGGGAACTATGGCTACACCTTC. It encodes CASSPGQGNYGYTF. The whole variable domain, remainder taken from reference TRBV7-9 and TRBJ1-2, is DTGVSQNPRHKITKRGQNVTFRCDPISEHNRLYWYRQTLGQGPEFLTYFQNEAQLEKSRLLSDRFSAERPKGSFSTLEIQRTEQGDSAMYLCASSPGQGNYGYTFGSGTRLTVV.

The CDR3 protein is CASSFRREGDGYTF. DNA for the CDR3: TGTGCCAGCAGCTTTCGTCGCGAAGGGGATGGCTACACCTTC. The V and J genes are TRBV7-2 and TRBJ1-2; perhaps TRBD1 as D (5 bases). The CDR3 is made up of 14 amino acids. V lost 3 bases to trimming and J lost 6 bases, with 14 bases between them. Germline CDR1 reads SGHTA; CDR2 reads FQGNSA.

The chain recombines TRBV5-1 with TRBJ2-3, with D uncertain. CDR1 is SGHRS and CDR2 is YFSETQ in the germline V gene. The germline V and J ends were trimmed by 0 bases and 4 bases, with 6 bases remaining between them. This CDR3 is built from 13 residues. The CDR3 is CASSLASADTQYF. For the CDR3, the DNA is TGCGCCAGCAGCTTGGCCAGTGCAGATACGCAGTATTTT.

This rearrangement joins TRBV6-1 to TRBJ2-7, with D unresolved. CDR1 is MNHNS and CDR2 is SASEGT in the germline V gene. Trimming took off 3 bases at V and 6 bases at J, with 18 bases between the two ends. The CDR3 totals 15 residues. The CDR3 nucleotides are TGTGCCAGCAGTGAGGCCCGCGACGGTATTACCGAGCAGTACTTC. Protein sequence: CASSEARDGITEQYF.

The chain joins TRBV5-1 to TRBJ1-2; 11 nucleotides align to TRBD1. The germline CDR1 and CDR2 sequences are SGHRS and YFSETQ. The CDR3 is made up of 14 amino acids. Unmatched junction bases numbered 5, after V lost 4 bases and J lost 6 bases. Here the CDR3 DNA reads TGCGCCAGCAGCCTCGGACAGGGGGCGCATGGCTACACCTTC. Its protein product is CASSLGQGAHGYTF.

This chain links TRBV7-9 with TRBJ1-1; D is unclear. V shed 1 base and J shed 1 base, with 10 bases lying between them. The CDR3 has 15 amino acids. CDR1 is SEHNR, CDR2 FQNEAQ, per germline (reference sequence). In DNA form, the CDR3 reads TGTGCCAGCAGCTTAGTTCGGGCCACGAACACTGAAGCTTTCTTT. This gives the protein CASSLVRATNTEAFF.

Turning to this clone: An end of the junction does not agree with germline; a read error may underlie this. The gene calls are TRBV7-7 and TRBJ2-7, with 7 bases aligning to TRBD1. This CDR3 contains 14 residues. CDR1 is SSHAT and CDR2 is FNYEAQ in the germline V gene (reference sequence). In nucleotides, the CDR3 is TGTGCTAGCAGCCCATCGGGACAGCTCTACGAGCAGTACTTC. This sequence encodes CASSPSGQLYEQYF.

A single count supports this clone. CDR3 nucleotides: TGTGCCAGCAGCCCCCGTCGGGGTAGTGGCTACACCTTC. This codes for CASSPRRGSGYTF. The rearrangement links TRBV11-2 to TRBJ1-2, with unresolved D. Germline assignment: CDR1 SGHAT and CDR2 FQNNGV. The CDR3 length is 13 residues. Trimming took off 5 bases at V and 7 bases at J, with 14 bases between the two ends.

The V gene is TRBV29-1, the J gene TRBJ2-4; no definite D call. The germline CDR1 and CDR2 sequences are SQVTM and ANQGSEA. There are 14 residues in the CDR3. Trimming took 5 bases from V and 0 from J, leaving 11 bases between them. The CDR3 DNA follows: TGCAGCGTTTCCCTCAGAATAGCCAAAAACATTCAGTACTTC. It is translated as CSVSLRIAKNIQYF. Complete variable domain (other parts from reference TRBV29-1 and TRBJ2-4): SAVISQKPSRDICQRGTSLTIQCQVDSQVTMMFWYRQQPGQSLTLIATANQGSEATYESGFVIDKFPISRPNLTFSTLTVSNMSPEDSSIYLCSVSLRIAKNIQYFGAGTRLSVL.

V gene TRBV4-2 combines with J gene TRBJ2-1, with TRBD2 as a possible D gene (5 bases). The V and J ends lost 0 bases and 10 bases respectively, with 13 bases between them. This CDR3 has 14 residues. The germline CDR1 and CDR2 sequences are LGHNA and YNFKEQ. The CDR3 bases are TGTGCCAGCAGCCAAGACCAGCGCGGCGGGGAGCAGTTCTTC. Its translation is CASSQDQRGGEQFF.

V usage is TRBV5-6 and J usage is TRBJ1-1; D gene unclear. The length of the CDR3 is 14 residues. Trimming left V 2 bases short and J 0 bases short, with 8 bases between. Germline assignment: CDR1 SGHDT and CDR2 YYEEEE. The CDR3 DNA reads as TGTGCCAGCAGCTTAACTATCATGAACACTGAAGCTTTCTTT. Translated: CASSLTIMNTEAFF.

J is TRBJ2-7 and V is TRBV5-5, with D possibly matching TRBD1 (5 bases). CDR1 is SGHKS, CDR2 YYEKEE, per germline (reference sequence). The CDR3 length is 14 residues. V was trimmed by 4 bases and J by 3 bases, leaving 14 bases between them. CDR3 nucleotide sequence: TGTGCCAGCAGCCTGGCCGACAGAGACTACGAGCAGTACTTC. It yields the protein CASSLADRDYEQYF.

The chain recombines TRBV5-1 with TRBJ2-1; possible D gene TRBD2, 6 bases. Per the germline V gene, CDR1 is SGHRS and CDR2 is YFSETQ. CDR3 length: 15 amino acids. V was pared by 5 bases and J by 0 bases, with 12 bases between. This CDR3 reads CASRSGGNSYNEQFF. The CDR3 nucleotides are TGCGCCAGCAGATCCGGGGGAAACTCCTACAATGAGCAGTTCTTC. The full variable domain, its missing parts supplied by reference TRBV5-1 and TRBJ2-1, is KAGVTQTPRYLIKTRGQQVTLSCSPISGHRSVSWYQQTPGQGLQFLFEYFSETQRNKGNFPGRFSGRQFSNSRSEMNVSTLELGDSALYLCASRSGGNSYNEQFFGPGTRLTVL.

V gene TRBV10-3 combines with J gene TRBJ2-5; D call uncertain. Trimming cost V 0 bases and J 1 base, with 6 bases left between them. This CDR3 is 14 amino acids long. Germline-derived CDR1 and CDR2 are ENHRY and SYGVKD. The CDR3 sequence: CAISESQAQETQYF. CDR3 nucleotide sequence: TGTGCCATCAGTGAGTCGCAGGCCCAAGAGACCCAGTACTTC.

J is TRBJ2-7 and V is TRBV4-2; 7 bases align to TRBD1. Unmatched junction bases numbered 6, after V lost 4 bases and J lost 0 bases. The CDR3 is made up of 15 amino acids. From germline, CDR1 is LGHNA and CDR2 YNFKEQ. The CDR3: CASSLRDRLSYEQYF. CDR3 DNA sequence: TGTGCCAGCAGCCTCCGGGACAGACTCTCCTACGAGCAGTACTTC.

The gene calls are TRBV6-1 and TRBJ1-6, with D maybe TRBD1 (6 bases). The CDR3 consists of 15 residues. Germline loops: CDR1 MNHNS, CDR2 SASEGT. Trimming pared 5 bases from V and 3 bases from J, leaving 11 bases between. CDR3 nucleotide sequence: TGTGCCAGCAGTTTCCGACAGGTCTATAATTCACCCCTCCACTTT. Translated, it gives CASSFRQVYNSPLHF.

About this clone itself: An end of the junction does not agree with germline; a read error may underlie this. The V and J genes are TRBV9 and TRBJ2-7; tentatively, D is TRBD2 (7 bases). The CDR3 totals 15 residues. The V gene's germline CDR1 is SGDLS and CDR2 YYNGEE. The CDR3 loop is CAGSPPGGGGYEQYF. In DNA form, the CDR3 reads TGTGCCGGCAGTCCGCCGGGGGGCGGCGGGTACGAGCAGTACTTC.

J is TRBJ1-2 and V is TRBV27; maybe TRBD1 (6 bases). Trimming cost V 0 bases and J 6 bases, with 11 bases left between them. Germline-derived CDR1 and CDR2 are MNHEY and SMNVEV (reference sequence). This CDR3 spans 14 amino acids. CDR3 loop: CASSLSRAGDGYTF. CDR3 sequence (DNA): TGTGCCAGCAGTTTATCTCGGGCAGGGGATGGCTACACCTTC.

This chain joins TRBV5-4 and TRBJ2-3; D remains ambiguous. Germline CDR1 SGHNT, CDR2 YYREEE (reference sequence). The CDR3 runs 13 residues. V lost 3 bases and J lost 0, with 5 bases in between. The DNA for the CDR3 is TGTGCCAGCAGCTCTGACAGCACAGATACGCAGTATTTT. The encoded protein is CASSSDSTDTQYF. Full variable domain (outside the CDR3, taken from reference TRBV5-4 and TRBJ2-3): ETGVTQSPTHLIKTRGQQVTLRCSSQSGHNTVSWYQQALGQGPQFIFQYYREEENGRGNFPPRFSGLQFPNYSSELNVNALELDDSALYLCASSSDSTDTQYFGPGTRLTVL.